One T cell receptor (beta chain) is described in this entry. The germline V gene has CDR1 LGHDT and CDR2 YNNKEL (reference sequence). Trimming removed 2 bases at V and 2 bases at J, with 12 bases between. The CDR3 contains 15 residues. Enrollees, about 18 to 95 years old, lived in 24 US areas. Which cohort a participant joined came from the clinical history participants gave. This record comes from a study of blood T cell repertoires in COVID-19. Methods used by the authors: It was from reference gene primer amplification that nucleated cell counts were estimated. Profiling relied on immunoSEQ multiplex PCR, and the TCRdb table lists in-frame clones only, not all of them. That table is the source of V, J and clone size, and D and trimming were worked out from the DNA. Of approximately 250,000 clones in the sample, about 88% were seen once.

The gene calls are TRBV3-1 (or the pseudogene TRBV3-2) and TRBJ1-2, with a possible D match to TRBD1 (6 bases). What was sequenced was PBMCs or T cells enriched from blood (not recorded which). The source is a woman aged 55-70 years in a cohort exposed to, infected with or recovered from COVID-19 (not recorded which). The CDR3 DNA reads as TGTGCCAGCAGCCAAAGGGACATCCAAAACTATGGCTACACCTTC. Translated: CASSQRDIQNYGYTF.